The 10 T cell receptor beta chains listed next were all sequenced from one sample in a study of shared clonotypes between healthy human individuals. The data were produced by immunoSEQ multiplex PCR, yet TCRdb's version contains in-frame clones alone and is incomplete. Here the sample spans around 2.1 million clones, about 92% being singletons. Naive CD8 cells, CD45RO-negative and positively selected for CCR7, excluded terminally differentiated effector memory CD45RA+ cells. The sequencing input was naive CD8+ T cells from PBMCs. The receptors were gathered from a man aged 18 to 29 in good health. Some clones in this sample may be carry-over from other donors' samples.

This chain links TRBV27 with TRBJ1-5, with 9 bases that match TRBD1. This CDR3 contains 18 residues. Germline trimming cut 6 bases from V and 2 bases from J; bases unmatched to any gene: 14. Germline-derived CDR1 and CDR2 are MNHEY and SMNVEV (reference sequence). This CDR3 reads CASRSSDRGLLGNQPQHF. CDR3 bases: TGTGCCAGCAGATCCTCGGACAGGGGCCTCCTTGGCAATCAGCCCCAGCATTTT.

The chain joins TRBV30 to TRBJ2-3, with 8 bases lining up with TRBD2. The CDR3 consists of 15 residues. Trimming at V came to 1 base and at J to 0 bases, leaving 3 bases not matched to a gene. Germline V lookup: CDR1 GTSNPN, CDR2 SVGIG (reference sequence). The CDR3 DNA sequence: TGTGCCTGGAGTGACGGGAGGGCTAGCACAGATACGCAGTATTTT. Protein: CAWSDGRASTDTQYF.

This sequence joins TRBV4-3 and TRBJ2-7; TRBD2 might be the D (6 bases). CDR3 length equals 14 residues. CDR1 and CDR2 (germline): LGHNA, YSLEER. V was cut by 2 bases and J by 1 base, with 9 bases left in between. CDR3 DNA sequence: TGCGCCAGCAGCCAATGGGACTTATCCTACGAGCAGTACTTC. Translating gives CASSQWDLSYEQYF.

This clone has a handful of counts. This sample also contains other DNA sequences that code for the same CDR3. The chain joins TRBV4-1 to TRBJ1-3; D not certain. Between the trimmed V and J ends, which lost 1 base and 0 bases, there was a span of 7 bases. CDR3 length: 15 amino acids. Germline CDR1 and CDR2: MGHRA and YSYEKL. CDR3 DNA: TGCGCCAGCAGCCAAGTAGGACGCTCTGGAAACACCATATATTTT. It is translated as CASSQVGRSGNTIYF.

This chain connects TRBV28 to TRBJ2-5; D is unclear. Germline CDR1 MDHEN, CDR2 SYDVKM. Trimming stripped 2 bases from V and 5 bases from J, with 9 bases between. CDR3 length: 13 amino acids. The CDR3 DNA follows: TGTGCCAGCAGTTTAGTGTATGGGGAGACCCAGTACTTC. Translation gives CASSLVYGETQYF.

This chain uses TRBV5-5 with TRBJ2-7, with a possible D match to TRBD1 (7 bases). Trimming pared 4 bases from V and 1 base from J, leaving 9 bases between. Germline V gene data show CDR1 as SGHKS and CDR2 as YYEKEE (reference sequence). The CDR3 runs 13 residues. CDR3: CASSQGGSYEQYF. In DNA, the CDR3 is TGTGCCAGCAGCCAGGGGGGTTCCTACGAGCAGTACTTC.

The chain couples TRBV4-3 to TRBJ2-7, with TRBD2 matching 11 bases. J was trimmed by 2 bases and V by 4 bases; bases with no gene match: 4. The CDR3 is made up of 15 amino acids. CDR1 and CDR2 (germline): LGHNA, YSLEER. The CDR3 protein is CASSPIAGGTYEQYF. Written as DNA, the CDR3 is TGCGCCAGCAGCCCGATAGCGGGAGGGACCTACGAGCAGTACTTC.

As to this clone: Other DNA sequences in this sample translate to the same CDR3. The rearrangement links TRBV6-5 to TRBJ2-2, with 7 bases aligning to TRBD1. The germline V gene has CDR1 MNHEY and CDR2 SVGAGI. This CDR3 contains 13 residues. V was pared by 6 bases and J by 5 bases, with 3 bases of the junction left unmatched. CDR3 in amino acids: CASRTGRTGELFF. CDR3 coding DNA: TGTGCCAGCAGGACAGGGCGGACCGGGGAGCTGTTTTTT.

This sequence joins TRBV6-1 and TRBJ1-2; 9 positions match TRBD1. With V trimmed by 6 bases and J by 7 bases, 9 bases remained unmatched. Germline V gene data show CDR1 as MNHNS and CDR2 as SASEGT. The CDR3 extends over 14 amino acids. The CDR3 nucleotides read TGTGCCAGCAGGGAGAGGCGGACAGGGGCTGGCTACACCTTC. Amino acid sequence: CASRERRTGAGYTF.

This chain connects TRBV19 to TRBJ1-5, with unresolved D. The CDR3 totals 22 residues. Trimming pared 2 bases from V and 5 bases from J, leaving 34 bases between. In germline, CDR1 is LNHDA, CDR2 SQIVND (reference sequence). In DNA form, the CDR3 reads TGTGCCAGTAGTATATCCCCGACCGCACCAACTCTGGCCCTGCGACGGGATCAGCCCCAGCATTTT. Translated: CASSISPTAPTLALRRDQPQHF.